The 31 T cell receptor beta chains below were found in one sample sequenced in a study of blood T cell repertoires in COVID-19. Method: immunoSEQ multiplex PCR; TCRdb's copy keeps in-frame clones and lacks some. The sample carries just under 150,000 clones, about 89% recorded once. The sequenced material came from peripheral blood. Receptors were obtained from a man aged 50-59 years who had recovered from COVID-19.

The genes are TRBV5-6 and TRBJ2-2; TRBD1 agrees at 10 bases. This CDR3 contains 16 residues. Germline V gene sequence: CDR1 SGHDT, CDR2 YYEEEE. V trimming: 5 bases; J trimming: 5 bases; junction bases outside the gene matches: 9. For the CDR3, the DNA is TGTGCCAGCAGTACTCTTAGACAGGGGGCGACCGGGGAGCTGTTTTTT. Translation: CASSTLRQGATGELFF.

The chain employs TRBV27 and TRBJ2-2, with 7 bases matching TRBD2. V gave up 6 bases and J gave up 5 bases; unmatched junction bases: 15. CDR3 length equals 17 residues. In germline, CDR1 is MNHEY, CDR2 SMNVEV (reference sequence). CDR3 residues: CASRGRGGGQGTGELFF. CDR3 in DNA: TGTGCCAGCAGGGGGAGGGGCGGAGGGCAAGGTACCGGGGAGCTGTTTTTT.

The chain recombines TRBV5-4 with TRBJ1-1; tentatively, D is TRBD1 (5 bases). The CDR3 covers 14 residues. The germline V gene has CDR1 SGHNT and CDR2 YYREEE (reference sequence). V shed 0 bases and J shed 7 bases, with 13 bases lying between them. Here the CDR3 reads CASSLAGVQVEAFF. The CDR3 DNA follows: TGTGCCAGCAGCTTGGCGGGGGTGCAGGTTGAAGCTTTCTTT. The full variable domain, completed using reference TRBV5-4 and TRBJ1-1, is ETGVTQSPTHLIKTRGQQVTLRCSSQSGHNTVSWYQQALGQGPQFIFQYYREEENGRGNFPPRFSGLQFPNYSSELNVNALELDDSALYLCASSLAGVQVEAFFGQGTRLTVV.

The rearrangement links TRBV7-9 to TRBJ1-6, with a weak D call TRBD1 (5 bases). The germline CDR1 and CDR2 sequences are SEHNR and FQNEAQ (reference sequence). The CDR3 totals 14 residues. Trimming took off 5 bases at V and 7 bases at J, with 12 bases between the two ends. CDR3 bases: TGTGCCAGCAGCATGGGACTTGGGAATTCACCCCTCCACTTT. Its protein product is CASSMGLGNSPLHF.

This clone is a singleton in its sample. This rearrangement joins TRBV7-2 to TRBJ1-2; D remains unclear. Germline lookup yields CDR1 SGHTA and CDR2 FQGNSA. Trimming cost V 3 bases and J 9 bases, with 17 bases left between them. The CDR3 is made up of 14 amino acids. CDR3 DNA: TGTGCCAGCAGCTTCGGTAGAGTGGAGGTTAGCTACACCTTC. Protein sequence: CASSFGRVEVSYTF.

V gene TRBV7-9 combines with J gene TRBJ2-1, with a tentative D call TRBD1 (7 bases). V shed 5 bases and J shed 8 bases, with 13 bases lying between them. Germline assignment: CDR1 SEHNR and CDR2 FQNEAQ (reference sequence). The CDR3 runs to 13 residues. The CDR3 DNA sequence: TGTGCCAGCAGCCGCGGGACAGTTGATGAGCAGTTCTTC. Amino acids: CASSRGTVDEQFF.

This chain's CDR3 is CASSIYQDSQETQYF. For the CDR3, the DNA is TGTGCCAGCAGTATCTACCAAGACTCTCAAGAGACCCAGTACTTC. This chain links TRBV6-2 or TRBV6-3 with TRBJ2-5; D is unresolved. Germline V lookup: CDR1 MNHEY, CDR2 SVGEGT. Between the trimmed V and J ends, which lost 5 bases and 2 bases, there was a span of 15 bases. CDR3 length: 15 amino acids.

J is TRBJ2-7 and V is TRBV4-1; 7 bases are a match to TRBD1. CDR1 MGHRA and CDR2 YSYEKL come from the germline V gene. With V trimmed by 4 bases and J by 4 bases, 10 bases remained unmatched. This CDR3 comprises 15 residues. CDR3 residues: CASSPLQGSEYEQYF. The CDR3 DNA is TGCGCCAGCAGCCCTCTACAGGGGAGCGAATACGAGCAGTACTTC.

This rearrangement joins TRBV14 to TRBJ2-1, with 12 bases fitting TRBD2. The CDR3 is 16 amino acids. Per the germline V gene, CDR1 is SGHDN and CDR2 is FVKESK. The V gene end was trimmed by 4 bases and the J gene end by 5 bases; junction bases not matched to a gene: 6. The CDR3 spells CASSPLAGGSHNEQFF. The CDR3 coding sequence is TGTGCCAGCAGCCCTCTAGCGGGGGGGAGCCACAATGAGCAGTTCTTC.

This clone has a single count. This sequence joins TRBV6-1 and TRBJ1-4; 7 nucleotides match TRBD1. From germline, CDR1 is MNHNS and CDR2 SASEGT. The V and J ends lost 4 bases and 4 bases, in that order; junction bases with no gene match: 9. CDR3 size: 16 residues. The CDR3 region has the DNA TGTGCCAGCAGTGGCCGGGACAGCGCTCGTAATGAAAAACTGTTTTTT. Its protein product is CASSGRDSARNEKLFF.

This chain uses TRBV9 with TRBJ1-2; D possibly corresponds to TRBD1 (5 bases). The V and J ends lost 0 bases and 8 bases respectively, with 17 bases between them. This CDR3 has 15 residues. CDR1 is SGDLS, CDR2 YYNGEE, per germline. The CDR3 DNA sequence: TGTGCCAGCAGCGTAGATGTGGGGGGAGGGGACGGCTACACCTTC. Its translation is CASSVDVGGGDGYTF.

This sequence joins TRBV11-2 and TRBJ2-7; D gene ambiguous. V lost 5 bases and J 0 bases, leaving 14 bases between the germline ends. The V gene's germline CDR1 is SGHAT and CDR2 FQNNGV. CDR3 length: 15 residues. CDR3 residues: CASSPRARSSYEQYF. The CDR3 DNA reads TGTGCCAGCAGCCCCCGCGCCCGGAGCTCCTACGAGCAGTACTTC.

The chain is built from TRBV6-2 or TRBV6-3 and TRBJ1-5; TRBD1 matches 7 bases. The J segment lost 6 bases and the V segment lost 2 bases, leaving 1 base of the junction unmatched. The V gene's germline CDR1 is MNHEY and CDR2 SVGEGT. CDR3 length: 13 amino acids. The CDR3 DNA reads as TGTGCCAGCAGTTACGCAGGGGGTCAGCCCCAGCATTTT. It specifies CASSYAGGQPQHF.

The chain combines TRBV29-1 with TRBJ2-4; a weak D match, TRBD1 (5 bases). Germline V gene lookup returns CDR1 SQVTM and CDR2 ANQGSEA. The V gene lost 1 base and the J gene lost 2 bases, with 15 bases spanning the gap. This CDR3 spans 16 amino acids. The CDR3 region is CSVEVIALGPKNIQYF. The CDR3 nucleotides read TGCAGCGTTGAAGTTATTGCGTTGGGGCCCAAAAACATTCAGTACTTC.

The chain recombines TRBV7-2 with TRBJ2-2, with D perhaps TRBD2 (5 bases). Germline loops: CDR1 SGHTA, CDR2 FQGNSA. This CDR3 has 14 amino acids. The ends were cut back, 4 bases at V and 4 bases at J, with 10 bases in the middle. CDR3 in DNA: TGTGCCAGCAGCTCTCGGGATATCACCGGGGAGCTGTTTTTT. Its protein product is CASSSRDITGELFF.

The CDR3 nucleotides are TGTGCTAGTGCCACGACTAGCGGGGTGGATACGCAGTATTTT. Protein sequence: CASATTSGVDTQYF. The chain links TRBV12-5 to TRBJ2-3, with TRBD2 matching 11 bases. The CDR3 has 14 amino acids. The J segment lost 6 bases and the V segment lost 7 bases, leaving 6 bases of the junction unmatched. CDR1 and CDR2 from the germline V gene are LGHNT and FRNRAP. Full variable domain (rest looked up from reference TRBV12-5 and TRBJ2-3): DARVTQTPRHKVTEMGQEVTMRCQPILGHNTVFWYRQTMMQGLELLAYFRNRAPLDDSGMPKDRFSAEMPDATLATLKIQPSEPRDSAVYFCASATTSGVDTQYFGPGTRLTVL.

The rearrangement joins TRBV11-2 to TRBJ2-7, with TRBD1 matching 9 bases. CDR3 length: 14 residues. Germline-derived CDR1 and CDR2 are SGHAT and FQNNGV. V lost 5 bases and J lost 2; bases outside the gene matches: 4. CDR3 amino acids: CASSLDRGAYEQYF. In DNA form, the CDR3 reads TGTGCCAGCAGCCTGGACAGGGGTGCCTACGAGCAGTACTTC.

The genes are TRBV27 and TRBJ2-3, with a tentative D call TRBD1 (5 bases). Trimming removed 2 bases at V and 2 bases at J, with 11 bases between. The CDR3 extends over 15 amino acids. Germline loops: CDR1 MNHEY, CDR2 SMNVEV (reference sequence). Written as DNA, the CDR3 is TGTGCCAGCAGTTTAGGGGCTTTGGTCACAGATACGCAGTATTTT. It yields the protein CASSLGALVTDTQYF.

This chain connects TRBV3-1 (or the pseudogene TRBV3-2) to TRBJ1-2, with TRBD1 matching 8 bases. Germline trimming cut 1 base from V and 2 bases from J; bases unmatched to any gene: 3. The CDR3 covers 15 residues. CDR1 is LGHDT and CDR2 is YNNKEL in the germline V gene (reference sequence). CDR3 residues: CASSQAQGGNYGYTF. For the CDR3, the DNA is TGTGCCAGCAGCCAAGCACAGGGGGGGAACTATGGCTACACCTTC.

This chain uses TRBV6-5 with TRBJ1-6; 9 nucleotides line up with TRBD1. With 4 bases clipped from V and 8 bases from J, the junction kept 6 bases outside the gene matches. This CDR3 has 15 amino acids. Germline V gene lookup returns CDR1 MNHEY and CDR2 SVGAGI. The CDR3 protein is CASSSGTGPYSPLHF. CDR3 in DNA: TGTGCCAGCAGTTCCGGGACAGGGCCTTATTCACCCCTCCACTTT.

This rearrangement joins TRBV4-2 to TRBJ2-1, with 16 positions matching TRBD2. The CDR3 has 17 residues. Trimming removed 3 bases from V and 9 bases from J; junction bases left unmatched: 8. Germline lookup yields CDR1 LGHNA and CDR2 YNFKEQ. CDR3 loop: CASSQAGTSGGVGEQFF. CDR3 DNA sequence: TGTGCCAGCAGCCAGGCCGGGACTAGCGGGGGGGTGGGTGAGCAGTTCTTC.

The chain carries TRBV24-1 and TRBJ2-3; 12 nucleotides agree with TRBD2. Germline lookup yields CDR1 KGHDR and CDR2 SFDVKD. The CDR3 runs to 19 residues. V lost 5 bases and J lost 1; bases outside the gene matches: 12. CDR3 sequence reads: CATSGPGLAGGSRTDTQYF. DNA of the CDR3: TGTGCCACCAGTGGCCCGGGACTAGCGGGCGGGAGCCGCACAGATACGCAGTATTTT.

The CDR3 protein is CASSIDNYNEQFF. CDR3 nucleotides: TGTGCCAGTAGTATCGACAACTACAATGAGCAGTTCTTC. This chain joins TRBV19 and TRBJ2-1; D remains unclear. Trimming took 3 bases from V and 3 from J, leaving 6 bases between them. The CDR3 runs to 13 residues. CDR1 is LNHDA, CDR2 SQIVND, per germline (reference sequence).

This sequence joins TRBV7-2 and TRBJ2-7, with TRBD2 matching over 7 bases. The J segment lost 3 bases and the V segment lost 1 base, leaving 3 bases of the junction unmatched. Germline CDR1 reads SGHTA; CDR2 reads FQGNSA. This CDR3 is built from 14 residues. The CDR3 DNA sequence: TGTGCCAGCAGCTTAGGGGCTAGCGGCTACGAGCAGTACTTC. It codes for CASSLGASGYEQYF.

The CDR3, as DNA: TGTGCCAGCAGCTCGGGACTAGCGCGAGAGACCCAGTACTTC. It yields the protein CASSSGLARETQYF. The chain couples TRBV5-4 to TRBJ2-5; 10 positions match TRBD2. Germline V gene lookup returns CDR1 SGHNT and CDR2 YYREEE (reference sequence). V was clipped by 3 bases and J by 4 bases; unmatched bases: 3. The CDR3 is 14 residues long.

CDR3 in DNA: TGCGCCAGCAGTCGAGACAGGGGTTCCACCGGGGAGCTGTTTTTT. Translated, it gives CASSRDRGSTGELFF. The J gene is TRBJ2-2, the V gene TRBV5-1; TRBD1 agrees at 8 bases. Per germline, CDR1 SGHRS and CDR2 YFSETQ. V dropped 5 bases and J dropped 4; count of bases not matched to a gene: 7. This CDR3 has 15 residues.

J is TRBJ2-3 and V is TRBV6-2 or TRBV6-3; 9 bases match TRBD1. This CDR3 spans 16 amino acids. Unmatched junction bases numbered 8, after V lost 6 bases and J lost 1 base. Germline assignment: CDR1 MNHEY and CDR2 SVGEGT. The CDR3 coding sequence is TGTGCCAGCAGCCGCAACCGGGACAGGGGCACAGATACGCAGTATTTT. It codes for CASSRNRDRGTDTQYF.

DNA of the CDR3: TGTGCCAGCAGTGAAATGCAGAATACTAACTATGGCTACACCTTC. It specifies CASSEMQNTNYGYTF. The V gene is TRBV2, the J gene TRBJ1-2; D uncertain. CDR1 and CDR2 from the germline V gene are SNHLY and FYNNEI. This CDR3 region has 15 residues. Deletions cut 2 bases from V and 0 bases from J, with 10 bases between.

The chain combines TRBV4-1 with TRBJ1-1; no definite D call. The CDR3 length is 14 residues. Trimming removed 0 bases at V and 6 bases at J, with 11 bases between. Germline V gene lookup returns CDR1 MGHRA and CDR2 YSYEKL. CDR3 in DNA: TGCGCCAGCAGCCAAGACAGGCAATTTCCTGAAGCTTTCTTT. Protein: CASSQDRQFPEAFF.

This clone turned up a few times. The chain is built from TRBV19 and TRBJ2-1, with no clear D. Germline CDR1 and CDR2: LNHDA and SQIVND (reference sequence). CDR3 length equals 12 residues. The V end lost 4 bases, the J end lost 5 bases, and 6 bases lay between the germline ends. The CDR3 nucleotides are TGTGCCAGTAGTAGAGTCAACAATGAGCAGTTCTTC. Protein: CASSRVNNEQFF.

The chain is built from TRBV21-1 and TRBJ2-5; the listed D gene, TRBD2, was not tested against the DNA. TRBV21-1 is tagged as a pseudogene. CDR3 length equals 20 residues. The CDR3 is CASSKETVGLIIAGQETQYF. The DNA for the CDR3 is TGTGCCAGCAGCAAAGAAACGGTTGGACTTATCATAGCGGGGCAAGAGACCCAGTACTTC.